Here is one TCR beta chain with its context. As yet, its antigen is unknown. V was pared by 4 bases and J by 1 base, with 5 bases of the junction left unmatched. The length of the CDR3 is 16 residues. Germline V gives CDR1 SGHDN, CDR2 FVKESK. Primers: 60 Vbeta forward and 13 Jbeta reverse. Profiled with immunoSEQ multiplex PCR; TCRdb holds only in-frame clones, not every one. The table has 170,000 or so clones, roughly four fifths seen once; the top ten hold around 4.9%. The sample belongs to a study of cytomegalovirus exposure and HLA in healthy donors. Study-wide results and caveats: TCR sequences were mostly rare, though some public TCRs occurred in many donors.

The sequence was collected from a young man in good health and CMV-seronegative. The rearrangement links TRBV14 to TRBJ2-7; 12 bases are a match to TRBD2. The sequenced sample consisted of PBMCs. The CDR3 DNA reads TGTGCCAGCAGCCTTATCGGACTAGCGGGATCCTACGAGCAGTACTTC. As protein: CASSLIGLAGSYEQYF. Based on the CDR3 plus reference TRBV14 and TRBJ2-7, the full variable domain is EAGVTQFPSHSVIEKGQTVTLRCDPISGHDNLYWYRRVMGKEIKFLLHFVKESKQDESGMPNNRFLAERTGGTYSTLKVQPAELEDSGVYFCASSLIGLAGSYEQYFGPGTRLTVT.